These T cell receptor beta chains were read from a single sample in a study of shared clonotypes between healthy human individuals. TCRdb's copy holds only in-frame clones and misses some; the assay was immunoSEQ multiplex PCR. The repertoire consists of over a million clones, with approximately 98.5% occurring once and the leading ten covering about 0.35%. Sequences were obtained from naive CD4+ T cells sorted from blood. The origin of the receptors is a man aged 30-40 years in good health. Both conserved end residues are trimmed from each CDR3. Fields, in order: V gene, CDR3 protein.

TRBV4-1 ASSQGTIQDTGELF
TRBV5-1 ASSLWSGTYEQY
TRBV5-4 ASSQRTGQETQY
TRBV6-1 ASSEMGAIAKNIQY
TRBV18 ASSPGQGNQPQH
TRBV10-2 ASSESLAGGPYEQY
TRBV29-1 SVVGYEQY
TRBV4-1 ASRRGLNEKLF
TRBV5-4 ASSPREGARGDTQY
TRBV18 ASSPLSQGASNTQY
TRBV27 ASRSSGPNTGELF
TRBV6-1 ASSAGNRYEQY
TRBV10-2 ASREVLANEQY
TRBV2 ASSGRLAGVVRSGNEQF
TRBV2 ASSSLGSSNREQF
TRBV5-1 ASSPGRSRGTEAF
TRBV19 ASTAVAGSSGANVLT
TRBV10-3 AISNTQGRETQY
TRBV27 ASSPTVGWRNSYEQY
TRBV7-9 ASSLTPENTEAF
TRBV29-1 SARTGGTTEAF
TRBV2 ASGDLSYEQY
TRBV6-4 ASSDPGRGAYEQY
TRBV7-9 ASSTLLGQGWVDEQY
TRBV6-1 ASSDVGEGYT
TRBV9 ASSVGAGSTGELF
TRBV7-2 ASKQTGGNQPQH
TRBV10-3 AISFRASGRPMGETQY
TRBV27 ASSGGGTSHNTGELF
TRBV14 ASSHPRQQGRETQY
TRBV29-1 SVSRGQGNYNEQF
TRBV27 ASSLRRRGGGYT
TRBV29-1 SVRTGEETQY
TRBV7-9 ASQRVGGQVGEKLF
TRBV30 AWSGTSGSGEQF
TRBV9 ASSVDRTSGNSGANVLT
TRBV29-1 SVIQGAVAVAF
TRBV28 ASSASEARAWYEQY
TRBV7-6 ASSLGLAEYEQY
TRBV28 ASSLAPPNYGYT
TRBV12-5 ASGLSGTGEQF
TRBV27 ASRRGSTDTQY
TRBV5-4 ASSLGRTSNTGELF
TRBV4-3 ASSQEEAGSGNTIY
TRBV12-5 ASGLSGSYEQY
TRBV5-4 ASGLAESTDTQY
TRBV2 ATPSGRISYNEQF
TRBV5-1 ASSLGGYEQY
TRBV5-1 ASSLTGDPLADTQY
TRBV5-1 ASSAGLAGVGDNEQF
TRBV7-9 ASSDSRDRATNEKLF
TRBV19 ASRTSGSSNEQF